This TCR beta chain was sequenced for a study of blood T cell repertoires in COVID-19. Study summary: The study drew acute and convalescent COVID-19 samples from the United States, Italy and Spain. PBMCs, B-cell-depleted T cells, or T cells provided the cDNA or gDNA that made up the material.

Original data processing: Amplification of reference gene primers was used by the study to estimate nucleated cell counts. TCRdb's table, derived via immunoSEQ multiplex PCR, lists solely in-frame clones and lacks some. From that table come the V and J calls and clone size; the DNA was used to work out D and trimming. Counted here are tens of thousands of clones, approximately 79% occurring once; the ten biggest clones make up 2.5% to 3%. Germline V gene data show CDR1 as ENHRY and CDR2 as SYGVKD. This CDR3 has 15 amino acids. V lost 3 bases and J 0 bases, leaving 12 bases between the germline ends. Material: peripheral blood. The receptor was derived from a human donor with acute or convalescent COVID-19. The donor label of this sample is uncertain. The chain couples TRBV10-3 to TRBJ2-7, with D maybe TRBD1 (6 bases). The CDR3 is CAISERGSSSYEQYF. As DNA, the CDR3 is TGTGCCATCAGTGAAAGGGGGTCGAGCTCCTACGAGCAGTACTTC.